This is a list of T cell receptor beta chains from one sample in a study of OX40 agonist ivuxolimab in advanced cancers. This table comes from immunoSEQ multiplex PCR, and its TCRdb copy is limited to in-frame clones, with some not included. The sample gives 65,000 to 80,000 clones, roughly 86% of which show up once; 0.99% is in the top ten. The material was CD4+ or CD8+ T cells sorted from blood, obtained in a trial of the OX40 agonist ivuxolimab. Source of these receptors: an adult with an advanced solid tumor such as melanoma, head and neck, liver or kidney cancer. Both conserved end residues are part of each CDR3. A D gene is named only where the DNA matches it firmly. Not all rows give a size; the values are once, few, many and, for expanded clones, a class.

>once|TRBJ2-5|16|-|TRBV5-1
CASSLMAGWVQETQYF
TGCGCCAGCAGCTTGATGGCGGGGTGGGTTCAAGAGACCCAGTACTTC
>few|TRBJ1-1|16|-|TRBV4-3
CASSQDLGAWTPEAFF
TGCGCCAGCAGCCAAGATTTAGGAGCGTGGACTCCTGAAGCTTTCTTT
>-|TRBJ2-1|19|TRBD2|TRBV4-1
CASSQDLGLGMSSYNEQFF
TGCGCCAGCAGCCAAGATCTGGGACTAGGGATGAGCTCCTACAATGAGCAGTTCTTC
>-|TRBJ1-2|12|TRBD1|TRBV6-6
CASSPTGDGYTF
TGTGCCAGCAGCCCTACAGGGGATGGCTACACCTTC
>-|TRBJ2-5|15|TRBD2|TRBV30
CAWSVSLAGLKTQYF
TGTGCCTGGAGTGTAAGCCTAGCGGGATTGAAGACCCAGTACTTC
>-|TRBJ2-1|15|TRBD1|TRBV7-9
CASSLRDRGFNEQFF
TGTGCCAGCAGCCTCCGGGACAGGGGGTTCAATGAGCAGTTCTTC
>-|TRBJ2-2|15|TRBD1|TRBV28
CASSSQGARTGELFF
TGTGCCAGCAGTTCACAGGGGGCGCGTACCGGGGAGCTGTTTTTT
>-|TRBJ1-1|16|-|TRBV27
CASRTRTPGRNTEAFF
TGTGCCAGCCGGACTCGGACCCCAGGGAGGAACACTGAAGCTTTCTTT
>-|TRBJ2-1|15|TRBD2|TRBV11-3
CASSPGLAGTLEQFF
TGTGCCAGCAGCCCGGGACTAGCGGGAACTCTTGAGCAGTTCTTC
>once|TRBJ1-1|14|-|TRBV6-5
CASSYGGVNTEAFF
TGTGCCAGCAGTTACGGGGGGGTGAACACTGAAGCTTTCTTT
>-|TRBJ2-6|17|-|TRBV9
CASSLRTASSGANVLTF
TGTGCCAGCAGCCTAAGGACTGCTAGCTCTGGGGCCAACGTCCTGACTTTC
>-|TRBJ2-1|16|-|TRBV7-6
CASSINFWSPADEQFF
TGTGCCAGCAGTATCAATTTTTGGAGCCCGGCGGATGAGCAGTTCTTC
>-|TRBJ2-7|12|-|TRBV6-5
CASRAVPYEQYF
TGTGCCAGCAGGGCAGTCCCCTACGAGCAGTACTTC
>once|TRBJ1-1|15|-|TRBV27
CASSPYTSRGAEAFF
TGTGCCAGCAGTCCCTACACTAGTCGGGGGGCTGAAGCTTTCTTT
>-|TRBJ2-5|15|TRBD1|TRBV19
CASRDRPDEGETQYF
TGTGCCAGTAGGGACAGGCCCGACGAGGGAGAGACCCAGTACTTC
>-|TRBJ2-4|16|-|TRBV9
CASSVVPGANKNIQYF
TGTGCCAGCAGCGTAGTTCCGGGGGCAAACAAAAACATTCAGTACTTC
>-|TRBJ1-5|16|-|TRBV6-6
CASSPYTSFRDQPQHF
TGTGCCAGCAGTCCCTACACCTCGTTCAGGGACCAGCCCCAGCATTTT
>few|TRBJ1-2|15|-|TRBV6-1
CASSLTLDSSYGYTF
TGTGCCAGCAGTTTAACTCTGGACAGTTCCTATGGCTACACCTTC
>-|TRBJ2-2|17|TRBD2|TRBV4-3
CASSRTLAGGRTGELFF
TGCGCCAGCAGCCGCACCTTAGCGGGAGGGCGCACCGGGGAGCTGTTTTTT
>-|TRBJ2-2|13|-|TRBV9
CASSVAITGELFF
TGTGCCAGCAGCGTTGCTATCACCGGGGAGCTGTTTTTT
>-|TRBJ2-1|9|-|TRBV6-6
CASSREQFF
TGTGCCAGCAGCCGTGAGCAGTTCTTC
>-|TRBJ2-6|18|TRBD2|TRBV6-1
CASREPGLADSGANVLTF
TGTGCCAGCAGAGAACCGGGACTAGCGGACTCTGGGGCCAACGTCCTGACTTTC
>-|TRBJ1-5|13|TRBD1|TRBV6-5
CASTPGQNQPQHF
TGTGCCAGCACACCGGGACAGAATCAGCCCCAGCATTTT
>-|TRBJ1-1|13|-|TRBV6-1
CASSTLWGTEAFF
TGTGCCAGCAGCACACTTTGGGGAACTGAAGCTTTCTTT
>-|TRBJ2-7|14|-|TRBV11-2
CASSSTLTGYEQYF
TGTGCCAGCAGCTCAACGCTAACGGGGTACGAGCAGTACTTC
>-|TRBJ1-4|13|-|TRBV29-1
CSARGLLDEKLFF
TGCAGCGCCCGAGGCCTCCTGGATGAAAAACTGTTTTTT
>-|TRBJ2-3|15|TRBD1|TRBV5-1
CASSRSGTGTDTQYF
TGCGCCAGCAGTCGGTCCGGGACAGGCACAGATACGCAGTATTTT
>-|TRBJ2-1|13|-|TRBV7-2
CASSFRWGDEQFF
TGTGCCAGCAGCTTTAGATGGGGCGATGAGCAGTTCTTC
>-|TRBJ2-7|13|TRBD1|TRBV7-8
CASRGTGTYEQYF
TGTGCCAGCAGGGGGACAGGCACCTACGAGCAGTACTTC
>-|TRBJ2-1|16|-|TRBV4-1
CASSLRGGGSYNEQFF
TGCGCCAGCAGCCTAAGGGGGGGAGGCTCCTACAATGAGCAGTTCTTC
>-|TRBJ2-3|12|-|TRBV7-2
CASSSRMDTQYF
TGTGCCAGCAGCTCCCGGATGGATACGCAGTATTTT
>-|TRBJ2-7|14|TRBD1|TRBV6-5
CASSYRTGRREQYF
TGTGCCAGCAGTTACCGGACAGGGCGGCGGGAGCAGTACTTC
>-|TRBJ2-5|14|TRBD2|TRBV11-3
CASSWFREEETQYF
TGTGCCAGCTCGTGGTTCCGGGAGGAAGAGACCCAGTACTTC
>-|TRBJ2-3|16|-|TRBV7-2
CASSLVGGLSTDTQYF
TGTGCCAGCAGCTTAGTCGGCGGGCTCAGCACAGATACGCAGTATTTT
>-|TRBJ1-1|16|-|TRBV10-2
CASSEPLRVRSTEAFF
TGCGCCAGCAGTGAGCCGCTAAGGGTAAGGAGCACTGAAGCTTTCTTT
>-|TRBJ2-2|14|TRBD1|TRBV11-3
CASSTDRDPGELFF
TGTGCCAGCAGCACCGACAGGGACCCCGGGGAGCTGTTTTTT
>-|TRBJ2-7|18|TRBD1|TRBV19
CASSPRRQGAPGHYEQYF
TGTGCCAGTAGCCCTCGGAGGCAGGGGGCGCCGGGCCACTACGAGCAGTACTTC
>-|TRBJ2-2|14|TRBD2|TRBV25-1
CASSRGGNTGELFF
TGTGCCAGCAGTCGGGGGGGGAACACCGGGGAGCTGTTTTTT
>-|TRBJ2-7|16|-|TRBV10-3
CAISDPGLVSSYEQYF
TGTGCCATCAGTGACCCCGGACTCGTGAGCTCCTACGAGCAGTACTTC
>-|TRBJ1-2|13|TRBD1|TRBV5-1
CASSAGQGFGYTF
TGCGCCAGCAGCGCGGGACAGGGTTTTGGCTACACCTTC
>-|TRBJ2-1|15|TRBD2|TRBV6-1
CASFTGTSANEEQFF
TGTGCCAGCTTCACCGGGACTAGCGCTAATGAAGAGCAGTTCTTC
>-|TRBJ1-6|15|-|TRBV18
CASSPLGAGDSPLHF
TGTGCCAGCTCACCGTTGGGGGCTGGGGATTCACCCCTCCACTTT
>-|TRBJ2-3|15|-|TRBV2
CASRPGTPTTDTQYF
TGTGCCAGCAGACCCGGGACCCCCACGACAGATACGCAGTATTTT
>-|TRBJ2-7|12|-|TRBV12-5
CASGQMSYEQYF
TGTGCTAGTGGACAGATGTCCTACGAGCAGTACTTC
>-|TRBJ1-5|15|-|TRBV2
CASNPDRNSNQPQHF
TGTGCCAGCAACCCGGACAGAAATAGCAATCAGCCCCAGCATTTT
>-|TRBJ2-1|13|-|TRBV29-1
CRVTSSGNNEQFF
TGCAGGGTCACCTCATCTGGGAATAATGAGCAGTTCTTC